A single sample gave rise to the 32 T cell receptor beta chains below, sequenced in a study of PD-L1 blockade in urothelial cancer. Sequenced by immunoSEQ multiplex PCR; TCRdb stores in-frame clones only, minus some. The sample gives 25,000 to 30,000 clones, around 87% of which show up once; less than 4% is in the top ten. Sequenced material: PBMCs, taken around atezolizumab (anti-PD-L1) treatment. These receptor sequences come from a man aged 45 to 65 with urothelial cancer.

V is TRBV19 and J is TRBJ2-5; 15 nucleotides line up with TRBD2. V gave up 4 bases and J gave up 5 bases; unmatched junction bases: 2. The CDR3 covers 15 residues. Germline V lookup: CDR1 LNHDA, CDR2 SQIVND (reference sequence). The CDR3 DNA follows: TGTGCCAGTAGTACCGGGACTAGCGGGAGGGAGACCCAGTACTTC. This encodes CASSTGTSGRETQYF.

This CDR3 reads CASISQTGLPVSGNTIYF. In DNA form, the CDR3 reads TGTGCCAGCATCTCGCAAACGGGACTCCCCGTCTCTGGAAACACCATATATTTT. The chain joins TRBV28 to TRBJ1-3; TRBD1 might be the D (5 bases). CDR1 MDHEN and CDR2 SYDVKM come from the germline V gene. The CDR3 has 18 amino acids. Trimming removed 7 bases at V and 0 bases at J, with 22 bases between. The complete variable domain, with remaining parts taken from reference TRBV28 and TRBJ1-3, reads DVKVTQSSRYLVKRTGEKVFLECVQDMDHENMFWYRQDPGLGLRLIYFSYDVKMKEKGDIPEGYSVSREKKERFSLILESASTNQTSMYLCASISQTGLPVSGNTIYFGEGSWLTVV.

The chain joins TRBV6-5 to TRBJ2-2; D is ambiguous. With 6 bases removed from V and 4 bases from J, the gap between germline ends came to 6 bases. CDR3 size: 12 residues. The germline V gene has CDR1 MNHEY and CDR2 SVGAGI. The CDR3 coding sequence is TGTGCCAGCAGACAATTCACCGGGGAGCTGTTTTTT. Translating gives CASRQFTGELFF.

The rearrangement links TRBV10-3 to TRBJ2-7; TRBD1 agrees at 9 bases. The CDR3 is 14 amino acids. The V segment lost 2 bases and the J segment 5 bases; nucleotides outside the gene matches: 4. Germline-derived CDR1 and CDR2 are ENHRY and SYGVKD. In nucleotides, the CDR3 is TGTGCCATCAGTGAGACCGGGACAGGGAACGAGCAGTACTTC. Amino acid sequence: CAISETGTGNEQYF.

V is TRBV7-8 and J is TRBJ1-4; TRBD1 matches 7 bases. This CDR3 is built from 16 residues. The V segment lost 4 bases and the J segment 2 bases; nucleotides outside the gene matches: 7. Germline CDR1 SGHVS, CDR2 FQNEAQ. The CDR3 reads CASSSRQGGTNEKLFF. DNA of the CDR3: TGTGCCAGCAGCTCCCGGCAGGGGGGTACTAATGAAAAACTGTTTTTT.

The chain couples TRBV18 to TRBJ2-3, with 7 nucleotides matching TRBD2. The CDR3 has 14 residues. Germline CDR1 KGHSH, CDR2 LQKENI. J lost 3 bases, V lost 2 bases, and 2 bases had no gene match. CDR3 protein: CASSPGLGTDTQYF. The CDR3 bases are TGTGCCAGCTCACCAGGACTAGGGACAGATACGCAGTATTTT.

The chain carries TRBV7-9 and TRBJ2-1; no clear D. With 3 bases removed from V and 7 bases from J, the gap between germline ends came to 13 bases. Germline CDR1 is SEHNR and CDR2 is FQNEAQ (reference sequence). The CDR3 totals 14 residues. For the CDR3, the DNA is TGTGCCAGCAGCTTTGCTAACCCCTCGAATGAGCAGTTCTTC. Its translation: CASSFANPSNEQFF.

The chain couples TRBV7-9 to TRBJ2-2; D not resolved. In germline, CDR1 is SEHNR, CDR2 FQNEAQ (reference sequence). The CDR3 contains 17 residues. Trimming shortened V by 1 base and J by 2 bases, and 14 bases separated the two germline ends. The CDR3 loop is CASSLDPAILNTGELFF. The CDR3 region has the DNA TGTGCCAGCAGCTTAGACCCAGCTATACTAAACACCGGGGAGCTGTTTTTT.

V is TRBV6-6 and J is TRBJ2-7, with 8 bases identical to TRBD2. CDR1 is MNHNY, CDR2 SVGAGI, per germline (reference sequence). Trimming removed 6 bases from V and 4 bases from J; junction bases left unmatched: 14. The CDR3 is 16 amino acids. In DNA form, the CDR3 reads TGTGCCAGCAGACCCGCCGGGGGGGCAGGTTCATACGAGCAGTACTTC. This encodes CASRPAGGAGSYEQYF.

This clone was recorded once. This chain links TRBV9 with TRBJ2-3; D perhaps matches TRBD1 (6 bases). V lost 5 bases and J lost 0, with 22 bases in between. This CDR3 is built from 18 residues. Germline lookup yields CDR1 SGDLS and CDR2 YYNGEE. DNA for the CDR3: TGTGCCAGCAGTGGACAGAAGACAAATTGGGGGAGCACAGATACGCAGTATTTT. Its protein is CASSGQKTNWGSTDTQYF.

The CDR3 coding sequence is TGTGCCAGTCAAGCCCGAGAGACCCAGTACTTC. Protein product: CASQARETQYF. The chain is built from TRBV19 and TRBJ2-5, with D unclear. Germline V gene data show CDR1 as LNHDA and CDR2 as SQIVND (reference sequence). Trimming removed 8 bases from V and 4 bases from J, with 8 bases in between. The CDR3 extends over 11 amino acids. Filled out from reference TRBV19 and TRBJ2-5, the complete variable domain reads DGGITQSPKYLFRKEGQNVTLSCEQNLNHDAMYWYRQDPGQGLRLIYYSQIVNDFQKGDIAEGYSVSREKKESFPLTVTSAQKNPTAFYLCASQARETQYFGPGTRLLVL.

V usage is TRBV2 and J usage is TRBJ1-5; 7 positions match TRBD1. Trimming at V came to 6 bases and at J to 5 bases, leaving 16 bases not matched to a gene. Per germline, CDR1 SNHLY and CDR2 FYNNEI. This CDR3 comprises 17 residues. Here the CDR3 reads CASRRIGAGGKDQPQHF. CDR3 bases: TGTGCCAGCAGGAGGATTGGGGCAGGGGGAAAAGATCAGCCCCAGCATTTT. The whole variable domain, remainder taken from reference TRBV2 and TRBJ1-5, is EPEVTQTPSHQVTQMGQEVILRCVPISNHLYFYWYRQILGQKVEFLVSFYNNEISEKSEIFDDQFSVERPDGSNFTLKIRSTKLEDSAMYFCASRRIGAGGKDQPQHFGDGTRLSIL.

The chain is built from TRBV5-6 and TRBJ1-6, with D possibly being TRBD1 (5 bases). This CDR3 comprises 14 residues. V shed 0 bases and J shed 4 bases, with 5 bases lying between them. CDR1 SGHDT and CDR2 YYEEEE come from the germline V gene. The CDR3 here is CASSLGQYNSPLHF. CDR3 nucleotides: TGTGCCAGCAGCTTGGGACAGTATAATTCACCCCTCCACTTT.

V gene TRBV4-2 combines with J gene TRBJ1-6, with D possibly TRBD1 on 6 matching bases. Per germline, CDR1 LGHNA and CDR2 YNFKEQ. Trimming removed 6 bases at V and 0 bases at J, with 12 bases between. The length of the CDR3 is 16 residues. The CDR3 spells CASSEGTSSYNSPLHF. For the CDR3, the DNA is TGTGCCAGCAGTGAGGGGACAAGCTCCTATAATTCACCCCTCCACTTT.

Points on this clone: Relative to the germline gene, one junction end is altered; a read error may explain this. The rearrangement joins TRBV5-1 to TRBJ1-5; 10 bases fit TRBD1. Germline loops: CDR1 SGHRS, CDR2 YFSETQ. The CDR3 extends over 15 amino acids. The CDR3 loop reads CASSLDRGNNQLQHF. The CDR3 nucleotides are TGCGCCAGCAGCCTGGACAGGGGGAACAATCAGCTCCAGCATTTT. The complete variable domain, with remaining parts taken from reference TRBV5-1 and TRBJ1-5, reads KAGVTQTPRYLIKTRGQQVTLSCSPISGHRSVSWYQQTPGQGLQFLFEYFSETQRNKGNFPGRFSGRQFSNSRSEMNVSTLELGDSALYLCASSLDRGNNQLQHFGDGTRLSIL.

About this clone itself: A junction boundary mismatches the germline segment, possibly from a read error. The same CDR3 is also encoded by other DNA sequences in this sample. This sequence joins TRBV6-1 and TRBJ1-1; D is possibly TRBD1 (5 bases). CDR1 and CDR2 from the germline V gene are MNHNS and SASEGT. The CDR3 consists of 15 residues. The CDR3 protein is CASSERQGGFTEAFF. The CDR3 coding sequence is TGCGCCAGCAGTGAACGTCAGGGAGGGTTCACTGAAGCTTTCTTT.

This clone occurred once. J is TRBJ2-1 and V is TRBV7-3, with D perhaps TRBD1 (6 bases). Trimming left V 5 bases short and J 0 bases short, with 23 bases between. Germline CDR1 is SGHTA and CDR2 is FQGTGA. This CDR3 contains 19 residues. This chain's CDR3 is CASSPRPPQTGFSYNEQFF. The CDR3 coding sequence is TGTGCCAGCAGCCCACGTCCCCCGCAGACAGGATTCTCCTACAATGAGCAGTTCTTC.

The chain joins TRBV25-1 to TRBJ2-2; TRBD1 aligns across 8 bases. J gave up 4 bases and V 8 bases, and 6 bases lay outside the gene matches. This CDR3 spans 14 amino acids. From germline, CDR1 is MGHDK and CDR2 SYGVNS. Here the CDR3 DNA reads TGTGCCAGCGCCAGGACAGGGCTCACCGGGGAGCTGTTTTTT. Its translation is CASARTGLTGELFF.

The V and J genes are TRBV6-5 and TRBJ1-4, with 8 bases fitting TRBD1. V lost 2 bases to trimming and J lost 7 bases; unmatched junction nucleotides: 6. The CDR3 has 15 amino acids. Germline values: CDR1 MNHEY, CDR2 SVGAGI. The CDR3 DNA reads TGTGCCAGCAGTTACCTGACAGGGGCTGGTGAAAAACTGTTTTTT. This sequence encodes CASSYLTGAGEKLFF.

The chain carries TRBV7-3 and TRBJ2-2; a possible D gene is TRBD1 (6 bases). The length of the CDR3 is 15 residues. Between the trimmed V and J ends, which lost 0 bases and 3 bases, there was a span of 8 bases. The V gene's germline CDR1 is SGHTA and CDR2 FQGTGA. Here the CDR3 reads CASSLTGADTGELFF. For the CDR3, the DNA is TGTGCCAGCAGCTTAACGGGGGCCGACACCGGGGAGCTGTTTTTT. Full variable domain (missing parts from reference TRBV7-3 and TRBJ2-2): GAGVSQTPSNKVTEKGKYVELRCDPISGHTALYWYRQSLGQGPEFLIYFQGTGAADDSGLPNDRFFAVRPEGSVSTLKIQRTERGDSAVYLCASSLTGADTGELFFGEGSRLTVL.

The chain joins TRBV6-5 to TRBJ1-1; the D gene is possibly TRBD1 (5 bases). Trimming left V 6 bases short and J 4 bases short, with 18 bases between. There are 15 residues in the CDR3. Germline CDR1 is MNHEY and CDR2 is SVGAGI. The CDR3 spells CASRGEGGFGTEAFF. The CDR3 nucleotides read TGTGCCAGCAGAGGGGAGGGAGGGTTCGGCACTGAAGCTTTCTTT.

V is TRBV28 and J is TRBJ1-2, with a tentative D call TRBD1 (5 bases). V lost 6 bases and J lost 7, with 12 bases in between. The germline CDR1 and CDR2 sequences are MDHEN and SYDVKM. CDR3 length: 12 residues. The CDR3: CASRDRGGGYTF. In DNA form, the CDR3 reads TGTGCCAGCAGAGATAGGGGTGGTGGCTACACCTTC.

The rearrangement joins TRBV4-3 to TRBJ2-7; 9 bases line up with TRBD1. CDR3 size: 15 residues. Trimming removed 2 bases from V and 4 bases from J; junction bases left unmatched: 6. Per germline, CDR1 LGHNA and CDR2 YSLEER. The CDR3 protein is CASSQMGQGHYEQYF. The CDR3 coding sequence is TGCGCCAGCAGCCAAATGGGACAGGGCCATTACGAGCAGTACTTC.

V gene TRBV10-3 combines with J gene TRBJ2-2; TRBD1 aligns across 8 bases. Germline CDR1 reads ENHRY; CDR2 reads SYGVKD. This CDR3 is built from 15 residues. V lost 6 bases, J lost 6 bases, and 9 bases stayed unmatched. The CDR3 DNA follows: TGTGCCATCAGCCCCGGACAGGGTTTTGCCGGGGAGCTGTTTTTT. This codes for CAISPGQGFAGELFF.

The chain joins TRBV9 to TRBJ2-7; 12 nucleotides align to TRBD2. This CDR3 contains 15 residues. The ends lost 0 bases at V and 6 bases at J; junction bases unmatched: 4. The germline CDR1 and CDR2 sequences are SGDLS and YYNGEE. In nucleotides, the CDR3 is TGTGCCAGCAGCGTAGCTAGCGGGGGGGCAGGCGAGCAGTACTTC. Amino acid sequence: CASSVASGGAGEQYF. The whole variable domain, remainder taken from reference TRBV9 and TRBJ2-7, is DSGVTQTPKHLITATGQRVTLRCSPRSGDLSVYWYQQSLDQGLQFLIQYYNGEERAKGNILERFSAQQFPDLHSELNLSSLELGDSALYFCASSVASGGAGEQYFGPGTRLTVT.

The rearrangement joins TRBV7-9 to TRBJ1-3; D remains unclear. CDR1 is SEHNR and CDR2 is FQNEAQ in the germline V gene (reference sequence). The germline V and J ends were trimmed by 8 bases and 7 bases, with 15 bases remaining between them. CDR3 length: 13 residues. In nucleotides, the CDR3 is TGTGCCAGCTCACTAGTTCCTTTGAACACCATATATTTT. It codes for CASSLVPLNTIYF.

This chain links TRBV18 with TRBJ2-7, with 9 positions matching TRBD1. The trim removed 1 base at V and 3 bases at J, leaving 7 bases unmatched. Germline CDR1 and CDR2: KGHSH and LQKENI. The CDR3 runs 16 residues. The CDR3: CASSPRPGQGSYEQYF. CDR3 bases: TGTGCCAGCTCACCACGCCCGGGACAGGGAAGCTACGAGCAGTACTTC.

The V call is TRBV6-1, the J call TRBJ2-5, with 10 bases identical to TRBD1. The germline gives CDR1 MNHNS, CDR2 SASEGT. This CDR3 contains 14 residues. The V gene end was trimmed by 5 bases and the J gene end by 4 bases; junction bases not matched to a gene: 4. The CDR3, as DNA: TGTGCCAGCAGTCAGGGACAGGGGCCAGAGACCCAGTACTTC. Amino acids: CASSQGQGPETQYF.

CDR3 sequence reads: CASSLEGYGYTF. The CDR3 DNA sequence: TGTGCCAGCAGTTTAGAGGGCTATGGCTACACCTTC. The chain has TRBV28 and TRBJ1-2; D is uncertain. Germline CDR1 MDHEN, CDR2 SYDVKM. V was pared by 2 bases and J by 4 bases, with 5 bases between. The CDR3 is made up of 12 amino acids.

The chain uses TRBV7-9 and TRBJ2-5, with 7 bases aligning to TRBD2. Germline assignment: CDR1 SEHNR and CDR2 FQNEAQ (reference sequence). Germline trimming cut 2 bases from V and 7 bases from J; bases unmatched to any gene: 7. The length of the CDR3 is 14 residues. CDR3 protein: CASSLPAGTTTQYF. The CDR3 DNA follows: TGTGCCAGCAGCTTACCTGCCGGGACTACGACCCAGTACTTC.

The CDR3: CASRRDRYNEQFF. CDR3 coding DNA: TGTGCCAGCAGGAGGGACAGATACAATGAGCAGTTCTTC. V usage is TRBV27 and J usage is TRBJ2-1, with 7 bases fitting TRBD1. The CDR3 is 13 residues long. CDR1 is MNHEY and CDR2 is SMNVEV in the germline V gene (reference sequence). With 6 bases clipped from V and 4 bases from J, the junction kept 3 bases outside the gene matches.

The chain uses TRBV30 and TRBJ2-7; 10 nucleotides agree with TRBD1. Trimming took 5 bases from V and 0 from J; bases not matched to a gene: 4. From germline, CDR1 is GTSNPN and CDR2 SVGIG (reference sequence). The length of the CDR3 is 14 residues. The CDR3: CAWLDRGISYEQYF. The CDR3 DNA is TGTGCCTGGCTGGACAGGGGGATCTCCTACGAGCAGTACTTC.